This T cell receptor (beta chain) comes out of a study of blood T cell repertoires in COVID-19. In the study overall: Both acute and convalescent COVID-19 samples were obtained from the United States, Italy and Spain. The analysed material was cDNA or gDNA that came from T cells, B-cell-depleted T cells, or PBMCs.

The authors' processing: By means of reference gene primer amplification, nucleated cell counts were estimated. Repertoires were generated with immunoSEQ multiplex PCR, while TCRdb's copy carries only in-frame clones and drops some. V, J and clone size reflect that table, while D and trimming were determined from the DNA. Of 60,000 to 95,000 clones in the sample, around nine tenths are singletons; the top ten hold about 6%. The V gene end was trimmed by 2 bases and the J gene end by 4 bases; junction bases not matched to a gene: 3. The CDR3 covers 15 residues. Looked up from germline, CDR1 is SGHTS and CDR2 is YDEGEE.

The gene calls are TRBV5-8 and TRBJ2-1, with 10 nucleotides matching TRBD2. The source is a human donor in a cohort sampled during active COVID-19. The sequenced material came from peripheral blood. Here the CDR3 reads CASSFRTSGYNEQFF. The CDR3, as DNA: TGTGCCAGCAGCTTTCGGACTAGCGGTTACAATGAGCAGTTCTTC.